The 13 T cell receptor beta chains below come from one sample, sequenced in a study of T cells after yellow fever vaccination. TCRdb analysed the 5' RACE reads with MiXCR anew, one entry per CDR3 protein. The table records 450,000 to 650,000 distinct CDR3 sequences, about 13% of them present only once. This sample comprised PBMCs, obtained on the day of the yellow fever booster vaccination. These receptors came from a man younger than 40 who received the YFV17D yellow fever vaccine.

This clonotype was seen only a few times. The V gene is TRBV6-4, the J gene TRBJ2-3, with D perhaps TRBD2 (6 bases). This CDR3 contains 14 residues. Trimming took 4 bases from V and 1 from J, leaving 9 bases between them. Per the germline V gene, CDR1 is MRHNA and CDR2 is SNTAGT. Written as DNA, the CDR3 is TGTGCCAGCAGTGGGGCTAGCGGCACAGATACGCAGTATTTT. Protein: CASSGASGTDTQYF.

DNA for the CDR3: TGCAGTGCTGGAGGGACTAGCGGGACAAATGAGCAGTTCTTC. This sequence encodes CSAGGTSGTNEQFF. The chain carries TRBV20-1 and TRBJ2-1; 13 bases match TRBD2. V lost 5 bases and J lost 7; bases outside the gene matches: 5. This CDR3 region has 14 residues. Germline V lookup: CDR1 DFQATT, CDR2 SNEGSKA (reference sequence).

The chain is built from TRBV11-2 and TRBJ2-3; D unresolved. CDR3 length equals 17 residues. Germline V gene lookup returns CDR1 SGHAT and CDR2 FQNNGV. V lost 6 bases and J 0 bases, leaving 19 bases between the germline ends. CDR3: CASRSSSWELSTDTQYF. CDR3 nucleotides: TGTGCCAGCAGATCATCCTCTTGGGAACTGAGCACAGATACGCAGTATTTT.

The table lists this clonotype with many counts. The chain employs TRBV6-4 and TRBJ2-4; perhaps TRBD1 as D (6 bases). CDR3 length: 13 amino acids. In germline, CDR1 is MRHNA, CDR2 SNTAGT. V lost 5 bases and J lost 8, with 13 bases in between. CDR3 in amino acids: CASSRQERDIQYF. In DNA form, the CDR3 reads TGTGCCAGCAGTCGACAGGAAAGGGACATTCAGTACTTC.

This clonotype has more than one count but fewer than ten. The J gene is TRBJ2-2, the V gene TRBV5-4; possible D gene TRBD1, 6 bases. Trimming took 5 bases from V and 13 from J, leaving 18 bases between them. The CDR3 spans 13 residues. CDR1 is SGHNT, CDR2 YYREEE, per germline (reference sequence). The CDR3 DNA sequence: TGTGCCAGCAGTACGGACAGACCGGGCGGGCTGTTTTTT. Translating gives CASSTDRPGGLFF.

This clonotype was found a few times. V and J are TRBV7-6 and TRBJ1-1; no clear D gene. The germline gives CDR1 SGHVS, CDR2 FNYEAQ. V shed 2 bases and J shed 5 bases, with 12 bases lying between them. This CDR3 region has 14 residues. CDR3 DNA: TGTGCCAGCAGCTTAAATCCGGACGTAACTGAAGCTTTCTTT. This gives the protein CASSLNPDVTEAFF.

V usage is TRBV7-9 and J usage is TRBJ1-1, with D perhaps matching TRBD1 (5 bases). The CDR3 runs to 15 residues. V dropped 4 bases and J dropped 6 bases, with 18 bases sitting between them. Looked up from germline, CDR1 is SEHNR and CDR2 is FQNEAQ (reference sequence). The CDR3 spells CASSWGEGLRPEAFF. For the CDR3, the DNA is TGTGCCAGCAGCTGGGGGGAAGGATTGAGACCTGAAGCTTTCTTT.

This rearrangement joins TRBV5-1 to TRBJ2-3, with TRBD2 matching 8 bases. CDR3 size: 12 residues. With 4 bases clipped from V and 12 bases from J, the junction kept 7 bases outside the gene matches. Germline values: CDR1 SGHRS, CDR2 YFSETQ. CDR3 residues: CASSAGLAGQYF. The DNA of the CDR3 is TGCGCCAGCAGCGCCGGACTAGCTGGCCAGTATTTT.

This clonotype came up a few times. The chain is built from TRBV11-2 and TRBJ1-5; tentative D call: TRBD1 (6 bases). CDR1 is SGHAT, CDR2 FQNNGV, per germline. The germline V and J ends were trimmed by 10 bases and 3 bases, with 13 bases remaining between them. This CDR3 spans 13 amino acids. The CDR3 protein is CATSGGLNQPQHF. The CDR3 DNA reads TGTGCCACCTCTGGGGGGCTCAATCAGCCCCAGCATTTT.

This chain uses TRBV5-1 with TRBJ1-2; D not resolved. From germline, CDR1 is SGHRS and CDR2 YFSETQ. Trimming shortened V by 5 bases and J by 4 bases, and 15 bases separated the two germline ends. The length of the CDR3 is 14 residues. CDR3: CASSEAEPSYGYTF. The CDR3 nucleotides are TGCGCCAGCAGTGAGGCCGAACCTTCCTATGGCTACACCTTC.

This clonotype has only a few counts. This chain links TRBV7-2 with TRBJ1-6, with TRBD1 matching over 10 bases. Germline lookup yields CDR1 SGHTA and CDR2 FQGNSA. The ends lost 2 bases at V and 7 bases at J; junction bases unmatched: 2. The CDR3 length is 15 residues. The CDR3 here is CASSLMGQGNSPLHF. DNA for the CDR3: TGTGCCAGCAGCTTAATGGGACAGGGGAATTCACCCCTCCACTTT.

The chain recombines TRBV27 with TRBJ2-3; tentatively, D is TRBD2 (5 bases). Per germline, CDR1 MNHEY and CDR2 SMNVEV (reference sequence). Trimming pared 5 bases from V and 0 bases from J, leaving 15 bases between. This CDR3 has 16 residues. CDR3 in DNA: TGTGCCAGCAGTCCCCGACTAATACAGAGCACAGATACGCAGTATTTT. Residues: CASSPRLIQSTDTQYF.

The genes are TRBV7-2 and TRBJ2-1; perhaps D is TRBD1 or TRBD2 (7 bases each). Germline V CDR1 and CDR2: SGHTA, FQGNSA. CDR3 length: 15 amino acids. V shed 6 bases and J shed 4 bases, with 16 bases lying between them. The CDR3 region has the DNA TGTGCCAGCAGTAAGAGGGGGCGGGAGTACAATGAGCAGTTCTTC. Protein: CASSKRGREYNEQFF.